These T cell receptor beta chains were read from a single sample in a study of shared clonotypes between healthy human individuals. Assay used: immunoSEQ multiplex PCR; TCRdb lists only in-frame clones, some missing. Among 2,500,000 or so clones listed, just over 90% were seen once. Sequencing input: naive CD4+ T cells sorted from blood. Every receptor here comes from a man aged 18 to 29 in good health. Both conserved end residues are part of each CDR3. Each record gives: V gene, J gene, CDR3 length, CDR3 protein.

v_call: TRBV11-3
j_call: TRBJ2-7
cdr3_length: 16
cdr3_aa: CASSPTTGQGAYEQYF

v_call: TRBV25-1
j_call: TRBJ1-1
cdr3_length: 18
cdr3_aa: CASSEEDRGSPQNTEAFF

v_call: TRBV6-1
j_call: TRBJ2-7
cdr3_length: 14
cdr3_aa: CASKKPNSVYEQYF

v_call: TRBV27
j_call: TRBJ1-1
cdr3_length: 14
cdr3_aa: CASSLMGQETEAFF

v_call: TRBV18
j_call: TRBJ2-5
cdr3_length: 13
cdr3_aa: CASSLGGKETQYF

v_call: TRBV7-2
j_call: TRBJ2-7
cdr3_length: 14
cdr3_aa: CASSTWDKSYEQYF

v_call: TRBV27
j_call: TRBJ1-6
cdr3_length: 13
cdr3_aa: CASSLSFESPLHF

v_call: TRBV28
j_call: TRBJ2-7
cdr3_length: 15
cdr3_aa: CASSLSGSGGPEQYF

v_call: TRBV5-1
j_call: TRBJ1-5
cdr3_length: 15
cdr3_aa: CASSPDSESGQPQHF

v_call: TRBV6-1
j_call: TRBJ2-1
cdr3_length: 16
cdr3_aa: CASSELAGTPYNEQFF

v_call: TRBV5-1
j_call: TRBJ2-1
cdr3_length: 13
cdr3_aa: CASSPDIYNEQFF

v_call: TRBV6-4
j_call: TRBJ2-1
cdr3_length: 15
cdr3_aa: CASSEQGANVVEQFF

v_call: TRBV1
j_call: TRBJ2-2
cdr3_length: 17
cdr3_aa: CTSSQGRTSENTGELFF

v_call: TRBV20-1
j_call: TRBJ1-1
cdr3_length: 11
cdr3_aa: CSASRTAKAFF

v_call: TRBV5-1
j_call: TRBJ1-3
cdr3_length: 13
cdr3_aa: CATPGQGENTIYF

v_call: TRBV5-6
j_call: TRBJ1-4
cdr3_length: 14
cdr3_aa: CASSFPGLSEKLFF

v_call: TRBV7-6
j_call: TRBJ1-6
cdr3_length: 19
cdr3_aa: CASSLVGRGKVPYNSPLHF

v_call: TRBV5-6
j_call: TRBJ1-1
cdr3_length: 14
cdr3_aa: CASSLPGLNTEAFF

v_call: TRBV19
j_call: TRBJ2-5
cdr3_length: 13
cdr3_aa: CASGQGIRETQYF